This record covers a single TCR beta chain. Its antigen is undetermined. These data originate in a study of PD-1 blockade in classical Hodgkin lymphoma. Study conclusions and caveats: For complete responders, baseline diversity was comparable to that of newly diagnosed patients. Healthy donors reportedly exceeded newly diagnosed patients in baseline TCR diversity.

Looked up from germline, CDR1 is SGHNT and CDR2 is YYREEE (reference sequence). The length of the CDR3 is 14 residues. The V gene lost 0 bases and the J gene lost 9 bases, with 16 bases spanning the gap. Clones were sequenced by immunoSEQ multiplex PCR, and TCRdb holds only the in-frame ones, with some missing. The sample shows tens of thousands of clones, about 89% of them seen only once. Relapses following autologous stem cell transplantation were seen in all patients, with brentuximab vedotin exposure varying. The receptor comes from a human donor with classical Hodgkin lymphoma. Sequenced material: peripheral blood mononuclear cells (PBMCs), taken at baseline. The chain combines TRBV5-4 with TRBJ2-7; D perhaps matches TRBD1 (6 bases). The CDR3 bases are TGTGCCAGCAGCTTGGTTTCCCAGGGGTCCGGGCAGTACTTC. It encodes CASSLVSQGSGQYF.